Each of the 19 T cell receptor beta chains below was sequenced from the same sample in a study of blood T cell repertoires in COVID-19. Clones were read by immunoSEQ multiplex PCR, and TCRdb kept only the in-frame ones, dropping some. The sample holds approximately 69,000 clones, 70% to 85% seen once. Source material: peripheral blood. The receptors originated from a woman aged 55-75 years with acute or convalescent COVID-19.

The chain has TRBV3-1 (or the pseudogene TRBV3-2) and TRBJ2-4; 8 nucleotides agree with TRBD1. The V gene end was trimmed by 5 bases and the J gene end by 3 bases; junction bases not matched to a gene: 6. The CDR3 totals 15 residues. Germline V gives CDR1 LGHDT, CDR2 YNNKEL (reference sequence). The chain's CDR3 is CASSETGVVKNIQYF. CDR3 in DNA: TGTGCCAGCAGCGAGACAGGGGTTGTCAAAAACATTCAGTACTTC.

This sequence joins TRBV4-1 and TRBJ1-3, with 9 bases identical to TRBD1. The CDR3 consists of 16 residues. V trimming: 1 base; J trimming: 4 bases; junction bases outside the gene matches: 5. The germline CDR1 and CDR2 sequences are MGHRA and YSYEKL. The CDR3 nucleotides are TGCGCCAGCAGCCAAGTTGGACAGGGGATAGGAAACACCATATATTTT. This encodes CASSQVGQGIGNTIYF.

The rearrangement links TRBV19 to TRBJ1-5; D possibly corresponds to TRBD1 (6 bases). Germline V gene lookup returns CDR1 LNHDA and CDR2 SQIVND (reference sequence). This CDR3 has 14 residues. Trimming removed 4 bases from V and 4 bases from J, with 11 bases in between. The CDR3 is CASSRQATNQPQHF. The CDR3 nucleotides read TGTGCCAGTAGTAGACAGGCAACAAATCAGCCCCAGCATTTT.

The chain combines TRBV6-5 with TRBJ2-5; D is perhaps TRBD1 (5 bases). Looked up from germline, CDR1 is MNHEY and CDR2 is SVGAGI. This CDR3 region has 14 residues. V was pared by 2 bases and J by 7 bases, with 14 bases between. The CDR3 DNA follows: TGTGCCAGCAGTTACGATGGGGCACGGAGGACCCAGTACTTC. It yields the protein CASSYDGARRTQYF.

V gene TRBV19 combines with J gene TRBJ1-3; 8 bases match TRBD1. CDR1 LNHDA and CDR2 SQIVND come from the germline V gene (reference sequence). The CDR3 contains 14 residues. V shed 5 bases, J shed 2 bases, and the junction held 2 bases outside the gene matches. The DNA for the CDR3 is TGTGCCAGTAGTTCAGGGGGCACTGGAAACACCATATATTTT. Translation: CASSSGGTGNTIYF.

The chain links TRBV13 to TRBJ2-1, with 10 positions matching TRBD2. CDR3 length: 20 residues. Trimming removed 5 bases from V and 0 bases from J; junction bases left unmatched: 16. Germline V lookup: CDR1 PRHDT, CDR2 FYEKMQ (reference sequence). Written as DNA, the CDR3 is TGTGCCAGCAGCACTCGACTAGCGGGTATGCTGATGAGCTCCTACAATGAGCAGTTCTTC. It translates to CASSTRLAGMLMSSYNEQFF.

This clone was seen a handful of times. The rearrangement uses TRBV28 and TRBJ2-7, with a weak D call TRBD2 (5 bases). Germline CDR1 reads MDHEN; CDR2 reads SYDVKM. This CDR3 has 15 amino acids. The V end was cut by 3 bases, the J end by 7 bases, with 19 bases between. The CDR3 reads CASSFAPALRGEQYF. CDR3 in DNA: TGTGCCAGCAGTTTTGCCCCGGCACTTCGGGGAGAGCAGTACTTC.

V gene TRBV3-1 (or the pseudogene TRBV3-2) combines with J gene TRBJ2-1, with TRBD2 identical over 10 bases. This CDR3 has 15 residues. V lost 3 bases to trimming and J lost 7 bases; unmatched junction nucleotides: 6. Per germline, CDR1 LGHDT and CDR2 YNNKEL (reference sequence). CDR3 residues: CASSQSGGAINEQFF. The CDR3 region has the DNA TGTGCCAGCAGCCAGAGCGGGGGGGCCATTAATGAGCAGTTCTTC.

This chain links TRBV11-2 with TRBJ2-7, with 8 bases aligning to TRBD1. The V gene end was trimmed by 6 bases and the J gene end by 3 bases; junction bases not matched to a gene: 7. CDR1 and CDR2 from the germline V gene are SGHAT and FQNNGV. The CDR3 is 14 amino acids. CDR3 nucleotide sequence: TGTGCCAGCAGTCAAAGACAGGGGTACTACGAGCAGTACTTC. It is translated as CASSQRQGYYEQYF.

The V call is TRBV28, the J call TRBJ1-4; the D is unclear. Per germline, CDR1 MDHEN and CDR2 SYDVKM. V was shortened by 4 bases and J by 8 bases, with 17 bases between the two germline ends. The CDR3 is 15 residues long. The CDR3 DNA sequence: TGTGCCAGCAGTTCAGAGCCGGGGAGAGGGGAAAAACTGTTTTTT. Its protein product is CASSSEPGRGEKLFF. The full variable domain, in which reference TRBV28 and TRBJ1-4 provide the parts outside the CDR3, is DVKVTQSSRYLVKRTGEKVFLECVQDMDHENMFWYRQDPGLGLRLIYFSYDVKMKEKGDIPEGYSVSREKKERFSLILESASTNQTSMYLCASSSEPGRGEKLFFGSGTQLSVL.

The chain joins TRBV10-3 to TRBJ1-5; D is unresolved. Germline values: CDR1 ENHRY, CDR2 SYGVKD. The V gene lost 5 bases and the J gene lost 4 bases, with 9 bases spanning the gap. This CDR3 is 13 amino acids long. CDR3 region: CAISSTENQPQHF. The CDR3 DNA reads as TGTGCCATCAGTTCCACAGAAAATCAGCCCCAGCATTTT.

The chain employs TRBV5-1 and TRBJ2-2; D is uncertain. V gave up 6 bases and J gave up 1 base, with 19 bases separating them. The CDR3 spans 17 residues. Germline V gene data show CDR1 as SGHRS and CDR2 as YFSETQ. The CDR3 region is CASIRGGLIENTGELFF. Written as DNA, the CDR3 is TGCGCCAGCATTCGTGGTGGGCTCATTGAGAACACCGGGGAGCTGTTTTTT. Based on the CDR3 plus reference TRBV5-1 and TRBJ2-2, the full variable domain is KAGVTQTPRYLIKTRGQQVTLSCSPISGHRSVSWYQQTPGQGLQFLFEYFSETQRNKGNFPGRFSGRQFSNSRSEMNVSTLELGDSALYLCASIRGGLIENTGELFFGEGSRLTVL.

This chain links TRBV4-1 with TRBJ2-1; D uncertain. Germline V lookup: CDR1 MGHRA, CDR2 YSYEKL. The CDR3 extends over 15 amino acids. Trimming removed 6 bases from V and 2 bases from J, with 14 bases in between. CDR3 DNA: TGCGCCAGCAGAATAGCCCTACCCACCTACAATGAGCAGTTCTTC. This encodes CASRIALPTYNEQFF.

CDR3 coding DNA: TGTGCCAGCACCGCGAGCCCCTACAATGAGCAGTTCTTC. It is translated as CASTASPYNEQFF. The rearrangement links TRBV28 to TRBJ2-1; no firm D call. This CDR3 spans 13 amino acids. V lost 7 bases, J lost 2 bases, and 9 bases lay in between. Germline CDR1 is MDHEN and CDR2 is SYDVKM.

This clone is a singleton in its sample. The chain recombines TRBV28 with TRBJ1-2, with D maybe TRBD1 (5 bases). Trimming removed 11 bases from V and 4 bases from J, with 17 bases in between. The CDR3 consists of 13 residues. Germline V gives CDR1 MDHEN, CDR2 SYDVKM. CDR3 sequence: CAASIPGIYGYTF. In nucleotides, the CDR3 is TGTGCCGCCTCTATTCCAGGGATCTATGGCTACACCTTC.

J is TRBJ2-3 and V is TRBV3-1 (or the pseudogene TRBV3-2); D remains unclear. The V end lost 5 bases, the J end lost 8 bases, and 14 bases lay between the germline ends. CDR1 and CDR2 (germline): LGHDT, YNNKEL (reference sequence). The CDR3 has 13 amino acids. The CDR3 region is CASSSRSSVTQYF. The CDR3, as DNA: TGTGCCAGCAGCTCGAGAAGTAGTGTTACGCAGTATTTT.

The chain combines TRBV6-5 with TRBJ2-1; a possible D gene is TRBD2 (7 bases). V lost 8 bases and J 5 bases, leaving 19 bases between the germline ends. The CDR3 extends over 15 amino acids. The V gene's germline CDR1 is MNHEY and CDR2 SVGAGI. The CDR3 protein is CASARGGGADNEQFF. CDR3 in DNA: TGTGCCAGCGCCCGTGGAGGGGGGGCCGACAATGAGCAGTTCTTC.

The chain uses TRBV13 and TRBJ2-7; D possibly corresponds to TRBD2 (7 bases). CDR1 PRHDT and CDR2 FYEKMQ come from the germline V gene (reference sequence). The CDR3 length is 14 residues. V was trimmed by 5 bases and J by 4 bases, leaving 15 bases between them. The CDR3 loop reads CASSTAGAVYEQYF. The CDR3 DNA sequence: TGTGCCAGCAGCACGGCGGGGGCGGTATACGAGCAGTACTTC.

The rearrangement links TRBV7-2 to TRBJ2-6; D remains unclear. Trimming took off 0 bases at V and 4 bases at J, with 7 bases between the two ends. Looked up from germline, CDR1 is SGHTA and CDR2 is FQGNSA. This CDR3 is built from 15 residues. As DNA, the CDR3 is TGTGCCAGCAGCTTAGCACTACTAGGGGCCAACGTCCTGACTTTC. It encodes CASSLALLGANVLTF.